This T cell receptor beta chain was sequenced during a study of breast tumors, draining lymph nodes, adjacent tissues. The CDR3 is made up of 15 amino acids. Germline CDR1 and CDR2: SGHVS and FQNEAQ. V lost 4 bases, J lost 0 bases, and 12 bases lay in between. This clonotype was counted ten times or more. TCRdb redid the calling of the multiplex PCR reads with MiXCR, one entry per CDR3 protein. The table lists roughly 70,000 distinct CDR3 sequences, roughly 40% of them singletons. The clonotype was recovered from a female donor with breast cancer. Some clones in this sample may be carry-over from other donors' samples. V and J are TRBV7-8 and TRBJ1-2, with D unresolved. Sequencing was done on a sample of breast tumor tissue. This CDR3 is CASSSPTVTNYGYTF. CDR3 sequence (DNA): TGTGCCAGCAGCTCCCCGACGGTTACTAACTATGGCTACACCTTC. The variable domain in full, completed from reference TRBV7-8 and TRBJ1-2, reads GAGVSQSPRYKVAKRGQDVALRCDPISGHVSLFWYQQALGQGPEFLTYFQNEAQLDKSGLPSDRFFAERPEGSVSTLKIQRTQQEDSAVYLCASSSPTVTNYGYTFGSGTRLTVV.